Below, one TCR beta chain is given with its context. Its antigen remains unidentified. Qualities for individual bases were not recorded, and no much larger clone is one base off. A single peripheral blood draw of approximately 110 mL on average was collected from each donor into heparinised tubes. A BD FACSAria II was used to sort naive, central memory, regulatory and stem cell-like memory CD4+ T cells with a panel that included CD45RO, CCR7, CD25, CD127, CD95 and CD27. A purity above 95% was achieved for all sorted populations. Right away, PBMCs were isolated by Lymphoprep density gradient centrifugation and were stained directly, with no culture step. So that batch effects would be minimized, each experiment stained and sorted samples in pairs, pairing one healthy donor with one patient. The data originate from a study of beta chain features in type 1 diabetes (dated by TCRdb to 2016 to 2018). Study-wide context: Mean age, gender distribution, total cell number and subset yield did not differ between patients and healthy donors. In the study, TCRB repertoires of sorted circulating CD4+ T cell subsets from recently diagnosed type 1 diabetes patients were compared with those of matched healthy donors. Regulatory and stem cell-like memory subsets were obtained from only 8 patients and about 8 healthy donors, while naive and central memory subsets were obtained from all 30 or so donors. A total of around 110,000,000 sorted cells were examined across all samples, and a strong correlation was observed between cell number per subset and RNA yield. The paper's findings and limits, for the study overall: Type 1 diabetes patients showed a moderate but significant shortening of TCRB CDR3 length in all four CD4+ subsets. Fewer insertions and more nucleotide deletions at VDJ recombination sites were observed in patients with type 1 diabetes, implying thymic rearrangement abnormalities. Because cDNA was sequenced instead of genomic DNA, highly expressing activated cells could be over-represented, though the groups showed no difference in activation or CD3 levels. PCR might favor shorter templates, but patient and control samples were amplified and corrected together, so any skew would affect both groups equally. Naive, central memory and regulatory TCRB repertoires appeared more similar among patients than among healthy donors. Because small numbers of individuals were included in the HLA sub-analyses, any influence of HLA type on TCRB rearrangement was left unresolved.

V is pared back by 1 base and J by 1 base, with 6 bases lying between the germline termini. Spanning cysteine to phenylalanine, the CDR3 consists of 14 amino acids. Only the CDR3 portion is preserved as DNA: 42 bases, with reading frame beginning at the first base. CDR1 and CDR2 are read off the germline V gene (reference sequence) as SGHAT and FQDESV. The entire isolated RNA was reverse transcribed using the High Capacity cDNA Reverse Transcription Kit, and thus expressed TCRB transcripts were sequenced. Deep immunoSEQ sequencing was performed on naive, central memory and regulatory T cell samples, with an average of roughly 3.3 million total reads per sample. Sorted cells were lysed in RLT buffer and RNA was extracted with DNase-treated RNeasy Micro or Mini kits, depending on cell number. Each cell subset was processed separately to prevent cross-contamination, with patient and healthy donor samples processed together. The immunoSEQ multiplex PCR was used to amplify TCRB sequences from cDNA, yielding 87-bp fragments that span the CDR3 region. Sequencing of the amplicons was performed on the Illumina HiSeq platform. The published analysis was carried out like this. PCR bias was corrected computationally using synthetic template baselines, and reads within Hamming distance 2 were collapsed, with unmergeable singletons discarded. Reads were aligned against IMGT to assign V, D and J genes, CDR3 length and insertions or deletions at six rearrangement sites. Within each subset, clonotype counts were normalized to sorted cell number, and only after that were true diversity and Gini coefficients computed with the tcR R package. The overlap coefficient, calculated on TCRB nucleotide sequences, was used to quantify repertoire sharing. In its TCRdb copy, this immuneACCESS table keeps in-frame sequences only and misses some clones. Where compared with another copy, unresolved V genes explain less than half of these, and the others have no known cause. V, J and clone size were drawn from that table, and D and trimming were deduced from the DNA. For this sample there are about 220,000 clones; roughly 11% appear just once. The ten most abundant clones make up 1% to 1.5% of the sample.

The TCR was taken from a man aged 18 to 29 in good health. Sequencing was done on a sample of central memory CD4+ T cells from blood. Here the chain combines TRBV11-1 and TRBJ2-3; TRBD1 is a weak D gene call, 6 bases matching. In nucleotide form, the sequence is TGTGCCAGCAGCTTAGGACAGGGCACAGATACGCAGTATTTT. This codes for CASSLGQGTDTQYF. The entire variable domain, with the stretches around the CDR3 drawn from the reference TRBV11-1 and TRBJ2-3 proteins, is EAEVAQSPRYKITEKSQAVAFWCDPISGHATLYWYRQILGQGPELLVQFQDESVVDDSQLPKDRFSAERLKGVDSTLKIQPAELGDSAMYLCASSLGQGTDTQYFGPGTRLTVL.